The 5 T cell receptor beta chains in this list originate from one sample, sequenced in a study of T cell responses to AZD1222 COVID-19 vaccine. Sequenced by immunoSEQ multiplex PCR; TCRdb stores in-frame clones only, minus some. The table shows approximately 150,000 clones, with about nine tenths occurring only once. The sequences come from peripheral blood, collected on day 0 of AZD1222 vaccination. Receptors were obtained from an adult in good health.

The chain couples TRBV7-6 to TRBJ2-7; weak D call: TRBD1 (6 bases). The CDR3 spans 13 residues. Germline CDR1 reads SGHVS; CDR2 reads FNYEAQ. V lost 1 base to trimming and J lost 4 bases, with 8 bases between them. The CDR3 DNA reads as TGTGCCAGCAGCTTAGGGACAGTATACGAGCAGTACTTC. This gives the protein CASSLGTVYEQYF.

This clone is a singleton in its sample. Other nucleotide sequences from this sample produce the same CDR3. The genes are TRBV15 and TRBJ2-5; D not certain. The CDR3 has 12 residues. Germline V gene sequence: CDR1 LNHNV, CDR2 YYDKDF (reference sequence). The ends were cut back, 1 base at V and 5 bases at J, with 5 bases in the middle. The CDR3 loop is CATSRAQETQYF. DNA for the CDR3: TGTGCCACCAGCAGAGCTCAGGAGACCCAGTACTTC.

CDR3 region: CASSRTGTSGSSYNEQFF. The CDR3 nucleotides read TGCGCCAGCAGCCGAACCGGGACTAGCGGCTCCTCCTACAATGAGCAGTTCTTC. V usage is TRBV5-1 and J usage is TRBJ2-1, with 11 bases aligning to TRBD2. Per germline, CDR1 SGHRS and CDR2 YFSETQ. V was pared by 4 bases and J by 0 bases, with 9 bases of the junction left unmatched. CDR3 size: 18 residues. The variable domain in full, with the rest retrieved from reference TRBV5-1 and TRBJ2-1, is KAGVTQTPRYLIKTRGQQVTLSCSPISGHRSVSWYQQTPGQGLQFLFEYFSETQRNKGNFPGRFSGRQFSNSRSEMNVSTLELGDSALYLCASSRTGTSGSSYNEQFFGPGTRLTVL.

This rearrangement joins TRBV21-1 to TRBJ2-7; TRBD2 is the table's D call and was not checked against the DNA. TRBV21-1 is deemed a pseudogene. This CDR3 is 16 amino acids long. In DNA, the CDR3 is TGTGCCAGCAGCAAAGCCCCGCGAAGGGGAGGATACGAGCAGTACTTC. As protein: CASSKAPRRGGYEQYF.

This clone was detected only once. The rearrangement joins TRBV7-8 to TRBJ2-3; 13 bases are a match to TRBD2. Germline V gene sequence: CDR1 SGHVS, CDR2 FQNEAQ. With 5 bases clipped from V and 3 bases from J, the junction kept 11 bases outside the gene matches. CDR3 size: 18 residues. CDR3 residues: CASSLFLLAGGRTDTQYF. Written as DNA, the CDR3 is TGTGCCAGCAGCCTGTTCCTACTAGCGGGGGGGAGGACAGATACGCAGTATTTT.